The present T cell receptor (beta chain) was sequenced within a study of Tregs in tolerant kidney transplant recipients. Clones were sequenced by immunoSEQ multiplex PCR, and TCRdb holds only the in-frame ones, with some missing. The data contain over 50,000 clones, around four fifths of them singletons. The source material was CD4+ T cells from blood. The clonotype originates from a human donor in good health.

In DNA form, the CDR3 reads TGCGCCAGCAGCCAAGAATCCAGGGTCCGGGGCGACTATGGCTACACCTTC. It yields the protein CASSQESRVRGDYGYTF. V usage is TRBV4-1 and J usage is TRBJ1-2; D perhaps matches TRBD1 (5 bases). This CDR3 is built from 17 residues. With 0 bases removed from V and 3 bases from J, the gap between germline ends came to 17 bases. Germline V CDR1 and CDR2: MGHRA, YSYEKL.